Given below is one T cell receptor (beta chain) in context. CDR3 length: 13 amino acids. With V trimmed by 5 bases and J by 7 bases, 4 bases remained unmatched. Per germline, CDR1 SNHLY and CDR2 FYNNEI. Indicated time point: blood at routine non-recurrence follow-up after resection. Sequencing covered unsorted whole RNA taken from tumor, nontumor lung or frozen PBMC. This sample is part of a study of spatial heterogeneity in lung cancer. MiXCR, run by TCRdb on the 5' RACE reads, gives a single entry per CDR3 protein. The sample shows under 150,000 distinct CDR3 sequences, 12% of them seen only once. Sequenced material: PBMCs, taken at follow-up. The rearrangement links TRBV2 to TRBJ1-4, with 7 bases matching TRBD1. This TCR was recovered from a male donor with early-stage non-small cell lung cancer. CDR3 coding DNA: TGTGCCAGCAGTTACAGGGGTGGTGAAAAACTGTTTTTT. The encoded protein is CASSYRGGEKLFF.